These T cell receptor beta chains were read from a single sample in a study of Tregs in tolerant kidney transplant recipients. Clones were read by immunoSEQ multiplex PCR, and TCRdb kept only the in-frame ones, dropping some. The profile shows 100,000 to 150,000 clones, roughly 92% of them singletons. The sequencing input was CD4+ T cells from blood. These receptor sequences come from a human donor in good health. The CDR3 runs from the conserved cysteine through the conserved F or W. The order of the fields is D gene, J gene, V gene, CDR3 DNA, CDR3 protein. The D gene is left open where the match is weak.

>TRBD2|TRBJ2-2|TRBV11-2
TGTGCCAGCAGCGCTAGCGGCGGAGTGTACACCGGGGAGCTGTTTTTT
CASSASGGVYTGELFF
>TRBD1|TRBJ1-2|TRBV6-6
TGTGCCAGCAGCCCCAGGGGGCAGGACTATGGCTACACCTTC
CASSPRGQDYGYTF
>NA|TRBJ2-6|TRBV7-9
TGTGCCAGTTCACTTGAGTTTCGGGCCAACGTCCTGACTTTC
CASSLEFRANVLTF
>NA|TRBJ2-6|TRBV5-1
TGCGCCAGCAGCCCTACAGACTCTGGGGCCAACGTCCTGACTTTC
CASSPTDSGANVLTF
>TRBD1|TRBJ2-5|TRBV15
TGTGCCACCAGCGTGAAAAGGACAGGGGTGAGGGAGACCCAGTACTTC
CATSVKRTGVRETQYF
>NA|TRBJ2-3|TRBV5-1
TGCGCCAGCAGTTTGACTCGGGATACGCAGTATTTT
CASSLTRDTQYF
>TRBD1|TRBJ2-7|TRBV7-6
TGTGCCAGCAGCTCTGGGACAGCCGGCTACGAGCAGTACTTC
CASSSGTAGYEQYF
>TRBD2|TRBJ2-1|TRBV19
TGTGCCAGTAACCCGGGACTAGCGGGATGGGGTATGTCCCCAAGCTTCTACAATGAGCAGTTCTTC
CASNPGLAGWGMSPSFYNEQFF
>NA|TRBJ2-7|TRBV5-6
TGTGCCAGCAGCTTTTCCTGGCCCTACGAGCAGTACTTC
CASSFSWPYEQYF
>TRBD2|TRBJ2-3|TRBV7-2
TGTGCCAGCAGCTTCGGGACTAGCGGGAGAACAGATACGCAGTATTTT
CASSFGTSGRTDTQYF
>NA|TRBJ2-7|TRBV5-1
TGCGCCAGCCGAGCTTCCCCGTACGAGCAGTACTTC
CASRASPYEQYF
>TRBD1|TRBJ1-1|TRBV29-1
TGCAGCGTCCAGACAGGGAATACTGAAGCTTTCTTT
CSVQTGNTEAFF
>NA|TRBJ1-2|TRBV20-1
TGCAGTGCCAGTGGGAATGGCTACACCTTC
CSASGNGYTF
>TRBD1|TRBJ2-7|TRBV11-3
TGTGCCAGCAGCTTAGTATGCCGGGACAGGGGTTCCTACGAGCAGTACTTC
CASSLVCRDRGSYEQYF